Below, 16 T cell receptor beta chains from the same sample are listed, as sequenced in a study of T cell repertoires in aging, cancer and after chemotherapy. Multiplex touch-down PCR with TRB-A/B primers amplified rearranged V-D-J TRB sequences. TCRdb redid the calling of the multiplex PCR reads with MiXCR, one entry per CDR3 protein. The sample yields about 9,700 distinct CDR3 sequences, 30% to 35% seen once. Peripheral blood genomic DNA, not sorted cells or RNA, was the template. Sequencing was carried out using blood. The receptors stem from a human donor in good health.

J is TRBJ2-1 and V is TRBV7-9, with 8 bases lining up with TRBD1. The CDR3 has 16 amino acids. Germline CDR1 SEHNR, CDR2 FQNEAQ (reference sequence). V shed 7 bases and J 8 bases; nucleotides not matched to a gene: 16. The CDR3 DNA follows: TGTGCCAGCACCGGAGACGCAGGGGGCGGGTACGATGAGCAGTTCTTC. The encoded protein is CASTGDAGGGYDEQFF.

The chain uses TRBV5-5 and TRBJ1-1; the match to TRBD1 covers 7 bases. The CDR3 sequence is 16 residues long. From germline, CDR1 is SGHKS and CDR2 YYEKEE (reference sequence). With 4 bases clipped from V and 5 bases from J, the junction kept 14 bases outside the gene matches. The CDR3 sequence is CASSRTGIQTGTEAFF. CDR3 coding DNA: TGTGCCAGCAGCAGAACCGGGATCCAGACAGGGACTGAAGCTTTCTTT.

The gene calls are TRBV11-3 and TRBJ2-7, with 9 bases identical to TRBD1. With 4 bases clipped from V and 4 bases from J, the junction kept 5 bases outside the gene matches. CDR3 size: 14 residues. Germline CDR1 reads SGHNT; CDR2 reads YENEEA. CDR3 residues: CASSYRDRVYEQYF. In DNA, the CDR3 is TGTGCCAGCAGCTACCGGGACAGGGTTTACGAGCAGTACTTC.

This clonotype was detected only a few times. This chain uses TRBV5-4 with TRBJ2-5; 8 nucleotides line up with TRBD1. The length of the CDR3 is 15 residues. Germline loops: CDR1 SGHNT, CDR2 YYREEE (reference sequence). After removal of 4 bases from V and 5 bases from J, the junction contained 10 bases not matched to a gene. The CDR3 bases are TGTGCCAGCAGCACTGACAGGGGAGGATACGAGACCCAGTACTTC. Amino acids: CASSTDRGGYETQYF.

V usage is TRBV6-5 and J usage is TRBJ2-5, with D possibly being TRBD2 (5 bases). With 6 bases removed from V and 2 bases from J, the gap between germline ends came to 10 bases. The CDR3 extends over 13 amino acids. The germline V gene encodes CDR1 MNHEY and CDR2 SVGAGI. The DNA for the CDR3 is TGTGCCAGCAGACCGGGATATCAAGAGACCCAGTACTTC. This sequence encodes CASRPGYQETQYF.

In this sample, this clonotype turned up a few times. This rearrangement joins TRBV10-3 to TRBJ2-6; unclear D gene. Germline V gene sequence: CDR1 ENHRY, CDR2 SYGVKD. Trimming cost V 4 bases and J 1 base, with 11 bases left between them. The CDR3 extends over 16 amino acids. The CDR3: CAISAFALSGANVLTF. CDR3 in DNA: TGTGCCATCAGTGCGTTTGCTTTATCTGGGGCCAACGTCCTGACTTTC.

This clonotype was seen a few times. V usage is TRBV12-3 or TRBV12-4 and J usage is TRBJ2-3; TRBD2 aligns across 8 bases. The CDR3 totals 13 residues. V shed 8 bases, J shed 5 bases, and the junction held 6 bases outside the gene matches. CDR3 nucleotide sequence: TGTGCCAGCGGAAGCGGGAGAGAAGATACGCAGTATTTT. Protein product: CASGSGREDTQYF.

The chain links TRBV20-1 to TRBJ1-4; D unclear. The CDR3 covers 15 residues. V was pared by 0 bases and J by 4 bases, with 12 bases between. CDR1 and CDR2 (germline): DFQATT, SNEGSKA (reference sequence). The CDR3, as DNA: TGCAGTGCTAGAGATCCGGCCAGAGATAATGAAAAACTGTTTTTT. It is translated as CSARDPARDNEKLFF.

This clonotype is labeled medium-sized. This chain connects TRBV6-5 to TRBJ2-2, with 10 bases lining up with TRBD1. The CDR3 contains 16 residues. V shed 5 bases and J 1 base; nucleotides not matched to a gene: 4. The germline V gene encodes CDR1 MNHEY and CDR2 SVGAGI. Here the CDR3 reads CASSTGQGMNTGELFF. CDR3 nucleotide sequence: TGTGCCAGCAGTACGGGACAGGGGATGAACACCGGGGAGCTGTTTTTT.

This sequence joins TRBV27 and TRBJ2-3, with 11 bases aligning to TRBD2. The V and J ends lost 0 bases and 6 bases, in that order; junction bases with no gene match: 8. The CDR3 is made up of 17 amino acids. In germline, CDR1 is MNHEY, CDR2 SMNVEV (reference sequence). Here the CDR3 DNA reads TGTGCCAGCAGTTTATCGACTAGCGGGGAGTGGGGCGATACGCAGTATTTT. Its protein is CASSLSTSGEWGDTQYF.

Sample share makes this clonotype medium-sized (0.01 to 0.1%). The V call is TRBV11-3, the J call TRBJ2-7; the match to TRBD2 covers 8 bases. V dropped 4 bases and J dropped 0; count of bases not matched to a gene: 5. The CDR3 sequence is 15 residues long. Per germline, CDR1 SGHNT and CDR2 YENEEA. CDR3 region: CASSSREGSSYEQYF. CDR3 coding DNA: TGTGCCAGCAGCTCCCGGGAGGGAAGCTCCTACGAGCAGTACTTC.

In its sample, this clonotype was seen a few times. The chain combines TRBV5-6 with TRBJ2-2, with D maybe TRBD1 (5 bases). The CDR3 is made up of 16 amino acids. The V end was cut by 1 base, the J end by 4 bases, with 14 bases between. Germline V gene sequence: CDR1 SGHDT, CDR2 YYEEEE. CDR3 sequence reads: CASSLFFAGFTGELFF. DNA of the CDR3: TGTGCCAGCAGCTTGTTTTTCGCAGGGTTCACCGGGGAGCTGTTTTTT.

This clonotype was picked up a small number of times. V usage is TRBV24-1 and J usage is TRBJ2-1; TRBD2 aligns across 9 bases. The CDR3 consists of 14 residues. J was trimmed by 1 base and V by 7 bases; bases with no gene match: 1. CDR1 is KGHDR, CDR2 SFDVKD, per germline. This chain's CDR3 is CATRSGGSYNEQFF. CDR3 bases: TGTGCCACCAGGAGCGGGGGGTCCTACAATGAGCAGTTCTTC.

V gene TRBV12-3 or TRBV12-4 combines with J gene TRBJ2-1; D ambiguous. Trimming took off 3 bases at V and 8 bases at J, with 11 bases between the two ends. This CDR3 has 13 residues. The CDR3 is CASSFRQDHEQFF. CDR3 nucleotides: TGTGCCAGCAGTTTTCGACAAGACCATGAGCAGTTCTTC.

The chain is built from TRBV11-3 and TRBJ2-7; D call uncertain. The germline gives CDR1 SGHNT, CDR2 YENEEA. The CDR3 length is 15 residues. Between the trimmed V and J ends, which lost 4 bases and 5 bases, there was a span of 18 bases. CDR3 loop: CASSSPVNQTHEQYF. The DNA of the CDR3 is TGTGCCAGCAGCTCACCCGTCAACCAAACCCACGAGCAGTACTTC. Full variable domain (remainder filled in from reference TRBV11-3 and TRBJ2-7): EAGVVQSPRYKIIEKKQPVAFWCNPISGHNTLYWYLQNLGQGPELLIRYENEEAVDDSQLPKDRFSAERLKGVDSTLKIQPAELGDSAVYLCASSSPVNQTHEQYFGPGTRLTVT.

The chain links TRBV30 to TRBJ2-1; tentatively, D is TRBD1 (7 bases). The DNA end is more similar to TRBJ2-7, so the J call may be wrong. The CDR3 sequence is 13 residues long. Per germline, CDR1 GTSNPN and CDR2 SVGIG (reference sequence). CDR3 coding DNA: TGTGCAGGAGGGGGCGGGGCAGTGTACGAGCAGTACTTC. It is translated as CAGGGGAVYEQYF.